Listed here is a single TCR beta chain. Its cognate antigen is unknown. The junction had 5 bases not matched to a gene; V was cut back by 4 bases and J by 5 bases. CDR1 and CDR2 (germline): SNHLY, FYNNEI. This CDR3 has 15 residues. This sample is part of a study of T cell responses to AZD1222 COVID-19 vaccine. Broader study findings: The number of AZD1222 recipients seropositive at baseline was only 6 or 7. There were mostly white British donors and more females than males, and clonal diversity was possibly underestimated.

Measured with immunoSEQ multiplex PCR; TCRdb has only the in-frame clones, and not every one. This table has roughly 120,000 clones, about 88% appearing once. The clonotype comes from an adult in good health. Sequenced here: peripheral blood, sampled on day 0 of MenACWY control vaccination. V is TRBV2 and J is TRBJ1-6, with 7 bases that match TRBD1. CDR3 region: CASSAGTANNSPLHF. CDR3 coding DNA: TGTGCCAGCAGTGCCGGGACAGCCAATAATTCACCCCTCCACTTT.